This TCR beta chain was recovered during a study of blood T cells in healthy people across ages. Study background: When template switching was applied, about one barcoded beta molecule was captured per two T cells.

Using a J-beta primer mix together with a sample-barcoded 5' primer, a second PCR was run for about 7 to 12 cycles. TCRdb re-called the 5' RACE reads through MiXCR, storing one row per CDR3 protein. The top ten clones hold 6.5% to 8.5% of a sample with 1.2 million to 1.5 million distinct CDR3 sequences, almost 60% of them seen once. This CDR3 has 13 residues. Germline CDR1 is SGHDN and CDR2 is FVKESK. Between the trimmed V and J ends, which lost 8 bases and 3 bases, there was a span of 12 bases. Total RNA was isolated from each sample in quantities of at least 5 micrograms. Broader study findings: Diversity figures derived from one million T cells were judged to underestimate the true value.

Concerning this clonotype itself: Its antigen remains unknown.

What was sequenced was blood. This clonotype was obtained from a man aged 18-30 years in good health. The J gene is TRBJ2-3, the V gene TRBV14, with D perhaps TRBD2 (5 bases). The CDR3 sequence is CASRTRGTDTQYF. The CDR3 DNA reads TGTGCCAGCCGGACCCGAGGGACAGATACGCAGTATTTT.